This T cell receptor (beta chain) is from a study of T cells after yellow fever vaccination. Study observations and caveats: CD4 and CD8 compartments shared a small share of clonotypes.

This clonotype was recorded a few times. Its antigen is not known. V lost 1 base to trimming and J lost 15 bases, with 19 bases between them. Germline V lookup: CDR1 LGHNA, CDR2 YSLEER. The CDR3 has 14 residues. MiXCR, applied by TCRdb to the 5' RACE reads, yields one record per CDR3 protein. The sample contains around 590,000 distinct CDR3 sequences, about 12% of which appear only once. The rearrangement uses TRBV4-3 and TRBJ2-1; no firm D call. The sequenced sample was PBMCs, obtained on the day of the yellow fever booster vaccination. The TCR comes from a man aged 25-45 years who received the YFV17D yellow fever vaccine. The CDR3 protein is CASSQALGSEDRFF. In DNA form, the CDR3 reads TGCGCCAGCAGCCAAGCCCTTGGGTCAGAGGATCGGTTCTTC.